The clone carrying this T cell receptor beta chain was recorded only once. This record belongs to a study of shared clonotypes between healthy human individuals. Each subset's genomic DNA was shared equally among a number of immunoSEQ plates. Assay: immunoSEQ multiplex PCR; the TCRdb copy retains only in-frame clones and omits some. The profile covers around 2,100,000 clones, with over 85% appearing a single time and around 1% taken by the ten largest. CD45RO-negative, CCR7-selected cells formed the naive CD8 fraction, which excluded terminally differentiated effector memory CD45RA+ cells. The germline CDR1 and CDR2 sequences are SGHAT and FQNNGV. The CDR3 totals 16 residues. V shed 5 bases and J shed 3 bases, with 20 bases lying between them.

The rearrangement uses TRBV11-2 and TRBJ2-7, with D possibly being TRBD2 (5 bases). The sequenced sample was naive CD8+ T cells sorted from blood. This clonotype originated in a man aged 18 to 30 in good health. The CDR3 region has the DNA TGTGCCAGCAGCCTTATCCACAGCTTTGGGAGCTACGAGCAGTACTTC. Translated, it gives CASSLIHSFGSYEQYF.